This TCR beta chain is drawn from a study of blood T cells in healthy people across ages. It was with a sample-barcoded 5' primer and a J-beta primer mix that a second PCR of about 7 to 12 cycles was run. A single record per CDR3 protein comes from TCRdb applying MiXCR to the 5' RACE reads. The sample shows about 680,000 distinct CDR3 sequences, over 45% of them seen only once. The CDR3 contains 13 residues. The V and J ends lost 5 bases and 9 bases, in that order; junction bases with no gene match: 7. Germline CDR1 is MNHEY and CDR2 is SVGAGI. The receptor comes from a woman aged 55-69 years in good health. The genes are TRBV6-5 and TRBJ1-2; 9 bases line up with TRBD1. The sequenced material came from blood. The CDR3, as DNA: TGTGCCAGCAGTCCGGGACAGGGTTTTCGCTACACCTTC. It codes for CASSPGQGFRYTF.